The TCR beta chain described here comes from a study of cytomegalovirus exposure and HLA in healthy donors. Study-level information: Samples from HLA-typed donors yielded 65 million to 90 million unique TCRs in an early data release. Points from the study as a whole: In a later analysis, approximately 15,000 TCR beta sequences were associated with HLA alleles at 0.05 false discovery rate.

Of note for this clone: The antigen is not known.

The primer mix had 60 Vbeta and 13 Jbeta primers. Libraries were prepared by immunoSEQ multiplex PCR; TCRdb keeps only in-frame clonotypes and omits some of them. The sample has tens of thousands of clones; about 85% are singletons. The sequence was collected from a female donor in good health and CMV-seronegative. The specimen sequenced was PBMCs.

This CDR3 is CASSPGLAGGDFQETQYF. CDR3 nucleotides: TGTGCCAGCAGCCCCGGACTAGCGGGAGGGGATTTCCAAGAGACCCAGTACTTC. V is TRBV7-9 and J is TRBJ2-5; TRBD2 matches at 15 bases. The CDR3 has 18 amino acids. Germline V CDR1 and CDR2: SEHNR, FQNEAQ (reference sequence). Trimming at V came to 5 bases and at J to 1 base, leaving 8 bases not matched to a gene.